This entry concerns a single T cell receptor beta chain. This receptor's antigen is unknown. The CDR3 goes on 3 residues after the read ends, and that part is filled in from the germline J gene. Every participant had a single incident cervical HPV16 infection, and women with prevalent HPV16 infections were excluded. Cervical HPV DNA was detected with MY09/MY11 PCR, and genotyping was done by dot-blot hybridization. Fifteen mL of heparinized blood were centrifuged, and the buffy coat was split into aliquots, frozen at -30 degrees C, and then kept at -80 degrees C. Genomic DNA was extracted from buffy coat specimens using QIAGEN kits. The entry originates in a study of T cells in women clearing cervical HPV infection (dated by TCRdb to the late 2010s). A note on the overall study: The cases were over 20 women with histologically confirmed HPV16-related CIN3 or worse, and 2 of these cases were invasive cancers. Cases had a median age of almost 35 years compared with 38 for controls, and baseline characteristics showed no significant differences between the groups. Because only a few women had HLA typing data, the possibility that HLA type acted as a confounder could not be ruled out. The parent cohort enrolled about 10,000 women aged 18 or older in Guanacaste, Costa Rica, during about 1992 to 1995 and followed them for roughly seven years. The controls were 25 or so women whose single incident HPV16 infection cleared within 12 months with no development of precancer or cancer. Blood from cases was drawn at the visit where the lesion was first identified, while blood from controls was drawn once the infection was no longer detected. Five blinded duplicates per group were added as quality controls, so that 60 or so samples were obtained: roughly 50 participants and some 10 replicates. Cases and controls were matched on year of sample collection and on age within five years. Among cases, blood sampling occurred a median of roughly 150 days after lesion detection, with an interquartile range of about 80 to 230 days. This exploratory proof-of-principle case-control study, nested within the Guanacaste HPV Natural History Study in Costa Rica, compared TCR repertoires among women with different cervical HPV16 outcomes. The full study reports these points: TRBV6-7 relative abundance was lower in cases than in controls (around 0.11% versus 0.15%; Bonferroni P = 0.0008). By combining richness with V gene abundances, random forest classifiers separated cases from controls with an estimated AUC of 0.83. The cross-sectional design could not show whether associations preceded infection or resulted from it; effector/memory subsets and HPV-specific T cells were not isolated. Because the number of T cells in each sample was unknown, differences in richness could reflect differing T-cell content rather than repertoire biology. Significantly higher TCR repertoire richness was observed in CIN3+ cases than in controls across sequencing depths, whereas no difference in evenness was found.

TCR beta CDR3 regions were amplified by multiplex PCR using the immunoSEQ assay from an average of about 1,200 ng genomic DNA per sample. Primer bias was corrected in the assay by using a complete synthetic TCR repertoire to establish an amplification baseline. The amplicons were sequenced using the Illumina platform. From the authors' description of their analysis: Sequences were error-corrected by clustering with frequency ratios and a modified nearest-neighbor algorithm and were then analyzed in the immunoSEQ Analyzer with IMGT gene definitions. TCR richness and evenness were averaged over 20 rarefaction repeats at each rarefaction depth, excluding samples with fewer sequences than the depth. Relative abundances of V, D and J genes were compared between groups using Wilcoxon rank sum tests, with FDR correction applied. For the blinded duplicates, the intraclass correlation was about 96% for TCR richness and averaged 76.4% across about 67 gene segments. Sourced from immuneACCESS, this table was stored by TCRdb with only in-frame sequences that have V and J called. A share of the clones is absent; for the studies checked, an unresolved V gene accounts for under half, and the remainder has no known explanation. V and J calls and clone size are copied from that table; D and trimming were computed from the DNA. In this sample's table one finds 45,000 to 55,000 clones. Roughly 1.5% of the sample is taken by the ten largest.

The CDR3 goes from the cysteine to the phenylalanine over 13 residues. The DNA has 30 bases, all within the CDR3, and is read from base 1. V was cut back by 4 bases and J by 5 bases, leaving a gap of 10 bases between them. Material for sequencing was blood buffy coat. The sequence was obtained from a woman between 18 and 69 years old with a cervical HPV16 infection that either progressed to CIN3+ or cleared (not recorded which). The chain was built from TRBV12-3 or TRBV12-4 and TRBJ2-3; the best D guess is TRBD2, with 6 bases matching. The part of the CDR3 DNA that was read is TGTGCCAGCAGTTCTCGGGGAGGAGATACG. Translated, this gives CASSSRGGDT. The CDR3, in full, reads CASSSRGGDTQYF.